A selection of T cell receptor beta chains follows, all from one sample in a study of T cells in Graves' hyperthyroidism and ophthalmopathy. TCRdb fed the multiplex PCR reads into MiXCR, producing one record per CDR3 protein. The data show 500,000 to 600,000 distinct CDR3 sequences, approximately 49% seen once. Specimen: peripheral blood or thyroid tissue (not recorded which). All receptors derive from an adult woman with Graves' disease, either hyperthyroidism or ophthalmopathy (not recorded which). Both conserved end residues are part of each CDR3. Fields, in order: J gene, V gene, clone size, CDR3 protein. Expanded clones are given a class, and other clones once, few, many or no size at all.

>TRBJ1-3|TRBV7-2|-
CASSSRGLSGNTIYF
>TRBJ1-1|TRBV19|-
CASSPPWRGDTEAFF
>TRBJ2-5|TRBV28|many
CASRGGPSRETQYF
>TRBJ2-4|TRBV7-9|-
CASSSPGGWNIQYF
>TRBJ1-1|TRBV20-1|few
CSASSRGPLTEAFF
>TRBJ2-6|TRBV24-1|many
CATSVGAGANVLTF
>TRBJ1-1|TRBV10-3|-
CAISEFTGNTEAFF
>TRBJ2-5|TRBV7-9|-
CASSMTGETQYF
>TRBJ2-5|TRBV5-1|many
CASSPGMETQYF
>TRBJ2-2|TRBV29-1|many
CSVDGGAGTGELFF
>TRBJ1-1|TRBV19|-
CASSPRDLNTEAFF
>TRBJ1-2|TRBV2|-
CASSLGFDSGTF
>TRBJ2-5|TRBV7-4|-
CASSQRGLAQETQYF
>TRBJ2-7|TRBV29-1|few
CSAGGSGHEQYF
>TRBJ1-5|TRBV29-1|-
CSVSEGDSNQPQHF
>TRBJ2-7|TRBV19|-
CATRGPVDEQYF
>TRBJ1-2|TRBV5-1|once
CASSSGPAGNTF
>TRBJ2-5|TRBV6-1|many
CASSYQSGGKETQYF
>TRBJ1-2|TRBV19|many
CASSTGGLSYTF
>TRBJ1-1|TRBV12-3/TRBV12-4|many
CASRQDLTEAFF
>TRBJ1-3|TRBV7-2|-
CASSEQGPGNTIYF
>TRBJ2-7|TRBV27|-
CASSLRFSGRREQYF
>TRBJ2-2|TRBV5-1|many
CASSLDSGIGELFF
>TRBJ2-7|TRBV29-1|few
CSPVIAGIYEQYF
>TRBJ2-7|TRBV7-9|-
CASRTAYEQYF
>TRBJ1-2|TRBV29-1|once
CSVVRQGDNYGYTF
>TRBJ1-4|TRBV4-3|many
CASRAGGNGEKLFF
>TRBJ2-1|TRBV5-5|-
CASSPVGLDADEQFF
>TRBJ2-2|TRBV7-6|many
CASSLADTGELFF
>TRBJ2-7|TRBV7-7|-
CASSLAPGGAHEQCF
>TRBJ1-1|TRBV29-1|many
CSVSGTLGGTEAFF
>TRBJ1-5|TRBV24-1|many
CATSDGNSNQPQHF
>TRBJ1-1|TRBV27|few
CASSLSPGLNTEAFF
>TRBJ1-5|TRBV7-2|-
CASSLRVSQPQHF
>TRBJ2-5|TRBV20-1|once
CSVRRTSGPQETQYF
>TRBJ2-7|TRBV29-1|few
CSLSGRSSYEQYF
>TRBJ1-2|TRBV19|many
CASSIRGGSNYGYTF
>TRBJ2-6|TRBV19|many
CASSWNSGANVLTF
>TRBJ1-4|TRBV5-6|-
CASSLRIGRDEKLFF
>TRBJ1-2|TRBV7-2|-
CASSLAGVGGGHGYTF